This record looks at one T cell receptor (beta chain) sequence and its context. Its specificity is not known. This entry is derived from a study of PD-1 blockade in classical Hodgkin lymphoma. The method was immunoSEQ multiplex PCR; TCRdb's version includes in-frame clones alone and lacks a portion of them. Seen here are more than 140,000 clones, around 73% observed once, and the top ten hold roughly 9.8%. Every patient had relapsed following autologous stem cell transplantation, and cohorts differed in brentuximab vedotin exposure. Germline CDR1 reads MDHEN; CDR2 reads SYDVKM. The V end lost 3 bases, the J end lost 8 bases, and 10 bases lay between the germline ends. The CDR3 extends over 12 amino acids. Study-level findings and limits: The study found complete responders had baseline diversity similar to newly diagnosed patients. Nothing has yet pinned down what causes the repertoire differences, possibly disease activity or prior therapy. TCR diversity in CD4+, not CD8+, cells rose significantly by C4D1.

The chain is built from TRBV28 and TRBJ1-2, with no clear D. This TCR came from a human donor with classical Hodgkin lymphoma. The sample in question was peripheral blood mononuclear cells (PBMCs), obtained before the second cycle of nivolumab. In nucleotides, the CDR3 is TGTGCCAGCAGTTTGGAAAGGGTGGGCTACACCTTC. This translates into CASSLERVGYTF.